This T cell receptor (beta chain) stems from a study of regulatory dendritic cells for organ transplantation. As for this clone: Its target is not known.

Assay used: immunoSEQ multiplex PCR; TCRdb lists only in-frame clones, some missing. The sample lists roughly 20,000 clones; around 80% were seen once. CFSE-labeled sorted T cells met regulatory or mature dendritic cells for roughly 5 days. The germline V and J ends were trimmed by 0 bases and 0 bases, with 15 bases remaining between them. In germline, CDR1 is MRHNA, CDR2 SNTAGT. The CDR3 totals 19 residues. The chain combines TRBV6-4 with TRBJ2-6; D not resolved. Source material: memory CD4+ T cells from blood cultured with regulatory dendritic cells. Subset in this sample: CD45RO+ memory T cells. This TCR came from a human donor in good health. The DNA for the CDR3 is TGTGCCAGCAGTGACTCCCCCACACCCTCGGCCTCTGGGGCCAACGTCCTGACTTTC. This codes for CASSDSPTPSASGANVLTF.